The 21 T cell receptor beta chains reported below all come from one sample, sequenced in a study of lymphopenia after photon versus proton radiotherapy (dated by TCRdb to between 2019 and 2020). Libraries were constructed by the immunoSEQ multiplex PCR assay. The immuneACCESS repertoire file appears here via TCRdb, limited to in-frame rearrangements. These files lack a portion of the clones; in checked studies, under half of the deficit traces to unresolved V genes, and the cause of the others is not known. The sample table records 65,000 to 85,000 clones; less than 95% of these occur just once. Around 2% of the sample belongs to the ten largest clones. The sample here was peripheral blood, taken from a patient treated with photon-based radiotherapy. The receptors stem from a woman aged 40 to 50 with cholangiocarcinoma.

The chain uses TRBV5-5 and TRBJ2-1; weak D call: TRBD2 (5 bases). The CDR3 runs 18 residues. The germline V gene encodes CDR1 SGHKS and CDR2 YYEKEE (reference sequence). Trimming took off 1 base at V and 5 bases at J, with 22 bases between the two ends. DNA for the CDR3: TGTGCCAGCAGCTTGTTTACGGGGAATCCAATCAGCGACAATGAGCAGTTCTTC. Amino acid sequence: CASSLFTGNPISDNEQFF.

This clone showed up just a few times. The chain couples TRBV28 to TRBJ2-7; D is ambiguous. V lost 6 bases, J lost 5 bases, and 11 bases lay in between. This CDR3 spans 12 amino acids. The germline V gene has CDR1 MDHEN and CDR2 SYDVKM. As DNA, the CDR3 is TGTGCCAGCAGCTCGACTGAGCACGAGCAGTACTTC. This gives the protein CASSSTEHEQYF.

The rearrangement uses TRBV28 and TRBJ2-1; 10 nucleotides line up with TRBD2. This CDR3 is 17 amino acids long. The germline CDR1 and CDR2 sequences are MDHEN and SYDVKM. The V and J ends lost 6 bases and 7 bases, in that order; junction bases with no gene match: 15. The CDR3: CASRPPGLAGVSNEQFF. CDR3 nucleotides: TGTGCCAGCAGGCCCCCTGGGCTAGCGGGAGTCTCGAATGAGCAGTTCTTC. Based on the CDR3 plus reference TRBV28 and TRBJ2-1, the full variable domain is DVKVTQSSRYLVKRTGEKVFLECVQDMDHENMFWYRQDPGLGLRLIYFSYDVKMKEKGDIPEGYSVSREKKERFSLILESASTNQTSMYLCASRPPGLAGVSNEQFFGPGTRLTVL.

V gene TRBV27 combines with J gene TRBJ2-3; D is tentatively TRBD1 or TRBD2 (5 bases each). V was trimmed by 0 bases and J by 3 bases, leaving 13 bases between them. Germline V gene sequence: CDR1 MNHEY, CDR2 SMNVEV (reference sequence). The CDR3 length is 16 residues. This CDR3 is CASSLSGTWATDTQYF. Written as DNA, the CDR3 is TGTGCCAGCAGTTTATCCGGGACCTGGGCAACAGATACGCAGTATTTT.

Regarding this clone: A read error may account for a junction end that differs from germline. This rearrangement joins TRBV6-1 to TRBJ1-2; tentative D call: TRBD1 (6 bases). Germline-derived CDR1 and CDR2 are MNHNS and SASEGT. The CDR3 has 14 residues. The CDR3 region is CASREGGAGYGYTF. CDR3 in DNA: TGTGCCAGCAGGGAAGGGGGGGCAGGGTATGGCTACACCTTC.

The CDR3 loop is CASSLATGRNEQFF. The CDR3, as DNA: TGCGCCAGCAGCTTGGCCACCGGGAGGAATGAGCAGTTCTTC. The chain employs TRBV5-1 and TRBJ2-1; 7 bases match TRBD2. Germline V gene lookup returns CDR1 SGHRS and CDR2 YFSETQ. The CDR3 length is 14 residues. With V trimmed by 0 bases and J by 7 bases, 4 bases remained unmatched. Complete variable domain (other parts from reference TRBV5-1 and TRBJ2-1): KAGVTQTPRYLIKTRGQQVTLSCSPISGHRSVSWYQQTPGQGLQFLFEYFSETQRNKGNFPGRFSGRQFSNSRSEMNVSTLELGDSALYLCASSLATGRNEQFFGPGTRLTVL.

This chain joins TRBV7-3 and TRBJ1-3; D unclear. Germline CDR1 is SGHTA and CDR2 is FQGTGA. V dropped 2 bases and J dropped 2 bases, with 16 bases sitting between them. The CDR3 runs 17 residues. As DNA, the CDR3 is TGTGCCAGCAGCTTACCCCTGTCACAAAGGGCTGGAAACACCATATATTTT. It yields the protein CASSLPLSQRAGNTIYF. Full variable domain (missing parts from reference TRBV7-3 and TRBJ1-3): GAGVSQTPSNKVTEKGKYVELRCDPISGHTALYWYRQSLGQGPEFLIYFQGTGAADDSGLPNDRFFAVRPEGSVSTLKIQRTERGDSAVYLCASSLPLSQRAGNTIYFGEGSWLTVV.

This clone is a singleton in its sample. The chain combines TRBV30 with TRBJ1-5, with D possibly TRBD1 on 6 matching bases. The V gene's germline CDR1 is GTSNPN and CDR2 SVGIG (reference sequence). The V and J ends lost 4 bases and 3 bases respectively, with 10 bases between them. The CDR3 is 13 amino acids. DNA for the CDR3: TGTGCCTGGACTGGACAGTCCAATCAGCCCCAGCATTTT. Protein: CAWTGQSNQPQHF.

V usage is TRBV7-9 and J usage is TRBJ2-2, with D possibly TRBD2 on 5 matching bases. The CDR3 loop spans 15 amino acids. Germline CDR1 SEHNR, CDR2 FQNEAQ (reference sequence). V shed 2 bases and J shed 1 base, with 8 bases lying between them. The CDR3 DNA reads TGTGCCAGCAGCTTATCCGGGGAGAACACCGGGGAGCTGTTTTTT. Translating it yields CASSLSGENTGELFF.

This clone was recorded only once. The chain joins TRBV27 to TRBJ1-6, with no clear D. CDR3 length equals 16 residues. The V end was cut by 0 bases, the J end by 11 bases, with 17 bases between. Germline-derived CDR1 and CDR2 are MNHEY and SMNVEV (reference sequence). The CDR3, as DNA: TGTGCCAGCAGTTTATCCCGAACAGACCTTCGGGCACCCCTCCACTTT. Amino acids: CASSLSRTDLRAPLHF.

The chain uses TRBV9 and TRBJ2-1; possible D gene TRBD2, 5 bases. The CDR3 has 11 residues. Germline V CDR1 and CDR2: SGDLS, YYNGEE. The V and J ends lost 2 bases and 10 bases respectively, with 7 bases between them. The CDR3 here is CASSVTGEQFF. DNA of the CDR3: TGTGCCAGCAGCGTGACGGGAGAGCAGTTCTTC. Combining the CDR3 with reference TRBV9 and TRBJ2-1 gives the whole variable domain DSGVTQTPKHLITATGQRVTLRCSPRSGDLSVYWYQQSLDQGLQFLIQYYNGEERAKGNILERFSAQQFPDLHSELNLSSLELGDSALYFCASSVTGEQFFGPGTRLTVL.

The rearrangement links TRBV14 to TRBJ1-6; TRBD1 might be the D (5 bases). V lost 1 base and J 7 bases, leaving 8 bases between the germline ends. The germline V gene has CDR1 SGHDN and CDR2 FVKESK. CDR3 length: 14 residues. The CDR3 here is CASSQVEGNSPLHF. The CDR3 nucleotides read TGTGCCAGCAGCCAAGTGGAGGGGAATTCACCCCTCCACTTT.

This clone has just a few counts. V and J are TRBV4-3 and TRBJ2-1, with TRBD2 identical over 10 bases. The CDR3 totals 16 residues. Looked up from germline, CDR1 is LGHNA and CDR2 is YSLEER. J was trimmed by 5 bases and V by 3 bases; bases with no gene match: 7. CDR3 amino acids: CASSHGTSGIDNEQFF. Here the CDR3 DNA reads TGCGCCAGCAGCCACGGCACTAGCGGGATCGACAATGAGCAGTTCTTC.

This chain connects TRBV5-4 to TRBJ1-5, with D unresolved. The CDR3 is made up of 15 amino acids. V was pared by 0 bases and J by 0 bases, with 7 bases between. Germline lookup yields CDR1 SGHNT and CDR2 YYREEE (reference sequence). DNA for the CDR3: TGTGCCAGCAGCTTGGAGCCATCTAGCAATCAGCCCCAGCATTTT. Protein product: CASSLEPSSNQPQHF.

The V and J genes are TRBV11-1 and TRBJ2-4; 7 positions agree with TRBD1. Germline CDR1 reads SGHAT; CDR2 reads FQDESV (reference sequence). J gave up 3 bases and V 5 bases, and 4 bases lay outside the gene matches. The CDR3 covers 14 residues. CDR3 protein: CASSHRGNKNIQYF. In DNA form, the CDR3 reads TGTGCCAGCAGCCACAGGGGTAACAAAAACATTCAGTACTTC. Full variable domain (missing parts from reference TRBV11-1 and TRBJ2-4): EAEVAQSPRYKITEKSQAVAFWCDPISGHATLYWYRQILGQGPELLVQFQDESVVDDSQLPKDRFSAERLKGVDSTLKIQPAELGDSAMYLCASSHRGNKNIQYFGAGTRLSVL.

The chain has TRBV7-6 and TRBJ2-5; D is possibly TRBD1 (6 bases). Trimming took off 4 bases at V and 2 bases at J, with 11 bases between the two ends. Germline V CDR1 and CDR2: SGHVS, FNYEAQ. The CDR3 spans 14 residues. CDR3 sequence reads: CASSSGHPQETQYF. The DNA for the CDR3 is TGTGCCAGCAGCTCGGGACATCCACAAGAGACCCAGTACTTC.

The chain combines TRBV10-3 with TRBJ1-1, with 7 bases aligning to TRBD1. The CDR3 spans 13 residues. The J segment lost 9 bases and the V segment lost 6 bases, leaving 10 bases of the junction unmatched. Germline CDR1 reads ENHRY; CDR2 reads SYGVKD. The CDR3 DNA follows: TGTGCCATCAGCCGGGGAGGGGGCGAGAAAGCTTTCTTT. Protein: CAISRGGGEKAFF.

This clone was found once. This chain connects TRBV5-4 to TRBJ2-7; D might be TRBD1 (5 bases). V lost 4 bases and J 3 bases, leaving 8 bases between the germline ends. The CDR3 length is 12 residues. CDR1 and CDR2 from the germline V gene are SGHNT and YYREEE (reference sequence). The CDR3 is CASSRDSYEQYF. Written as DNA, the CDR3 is TGTGCCAGCAGCAGAGACAGCTACGAGCAGTACTTC.

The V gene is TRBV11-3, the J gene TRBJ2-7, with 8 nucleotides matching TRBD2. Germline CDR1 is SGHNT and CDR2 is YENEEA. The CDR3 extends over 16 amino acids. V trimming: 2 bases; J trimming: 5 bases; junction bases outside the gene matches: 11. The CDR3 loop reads CASSLPLRLAGNEQYF. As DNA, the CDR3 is TGTGCCAGCAGCTTACCTCTAAGGCTAGCGGGTAACGAGCAGTACTTC.

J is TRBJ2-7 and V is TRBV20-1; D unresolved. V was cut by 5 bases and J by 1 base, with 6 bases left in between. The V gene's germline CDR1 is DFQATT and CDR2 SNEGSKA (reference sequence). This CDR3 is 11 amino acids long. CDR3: CSAPTSYEQYF. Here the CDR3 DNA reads TGCAGTGCTCCGACGTCCTACGAGCAGTACTTC.

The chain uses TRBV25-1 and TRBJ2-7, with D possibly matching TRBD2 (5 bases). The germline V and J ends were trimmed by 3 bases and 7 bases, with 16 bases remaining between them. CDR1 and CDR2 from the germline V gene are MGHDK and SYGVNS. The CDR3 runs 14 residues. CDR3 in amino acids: CASSESNTRREQYF. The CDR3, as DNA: TGTGCCAGCAGTGAGTCAAACACCCGGAGGGAGCAGTACTTC.